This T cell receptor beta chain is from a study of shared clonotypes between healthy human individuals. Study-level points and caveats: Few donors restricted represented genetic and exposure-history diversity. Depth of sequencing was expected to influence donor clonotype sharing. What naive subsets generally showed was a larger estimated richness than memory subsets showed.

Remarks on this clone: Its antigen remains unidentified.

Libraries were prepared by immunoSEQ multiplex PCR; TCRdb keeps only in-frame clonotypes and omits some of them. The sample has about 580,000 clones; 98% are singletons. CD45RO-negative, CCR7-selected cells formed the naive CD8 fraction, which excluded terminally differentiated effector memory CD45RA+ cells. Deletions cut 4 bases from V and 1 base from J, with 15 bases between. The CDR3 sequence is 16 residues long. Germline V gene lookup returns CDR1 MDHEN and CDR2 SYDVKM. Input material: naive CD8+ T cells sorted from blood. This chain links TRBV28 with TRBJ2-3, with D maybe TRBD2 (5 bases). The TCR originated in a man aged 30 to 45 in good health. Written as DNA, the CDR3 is TGTGCCAGCAGTTGCTCGGGATCCCAGTGCACAGATACGCAGTATTTT. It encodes CASSCSGSQCTDTQYF.